This T cell receptor beta chain was identified during a study of T cells in Graves' hyperthyroidism and ophthalmopathy. General study findings and limits: Median prediction lead before ophthalmopathy onset was 5.5 to 7 months with the model.

The CDR3 runs 18 residues. V trimming: 6 bases; J trimming: 8 bases; junction bases outside the gene matches: 21. Germline V lookup: CDR1 DFQATT, CDR2 SNEGSKA (reference sequence). Remarks on this clonotype: Its specificity is not known.

Inclusion characteristics of ophthalmopathy patients comprised a Clinical Activity Score of at least 3, a NOSPECS grade of at least 4, and duration under 3 months. Based on clinical symptoms, serum thyroxine and TRAb, thyroid ultrasound and orbital computed tomography, diagnoses were reached. The PBMCs were taken from around 9.1 ml of fresh peripheral blood. Template material for amplifying TCR beta CDR3 regions consisted of RNA transcripts. The primer set for the first-round RT-PCR of the TCR CDR3 was HTBI. TCRdb independently ran MiXCR on the multiplex PCR reads; one entry per CDR3 protein. The sample shows 500,000 to 600,000 distinct CDR3 sequences, 20% of them seen only once.

This receptor was obtained from a man in his forties or fifties with Graves' ophthalmopathy. The chain links TRBV20-1 to TRBJ2-1, with 11 bases that match TRBD2. The sample comprised blood. Here the CDR3 reads CSARSGSIAGGPWDEQFF. The CDR3 DNA follows: TGCAGTGCCAGATCCGGTTCCATAGCGGGAGGGCCCTGGGATGAGCAGTTCTTC.